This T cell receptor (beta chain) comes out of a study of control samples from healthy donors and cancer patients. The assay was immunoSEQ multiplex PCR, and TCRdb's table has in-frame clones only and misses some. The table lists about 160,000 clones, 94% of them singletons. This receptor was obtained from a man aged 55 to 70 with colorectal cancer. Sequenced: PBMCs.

CDR3 in DNA: TGTGCCAGCAGCTTTAGACGGCTAGCGGGGGGGCTGGAGACCCAGTACTTC. It translates to CASSFRRLAGGLETQYF. The rearrangement links TRBV7-9 to TRBJ2-5; 12 bases are a match to TRBD2. J gave up 5 bases and V 3 bases, and 10 bases lay outside the gene matches. CDR3 length equals 17 residues. Per germline, CDR1 SEHNR and CDR2 FQNEAQ (reference sequence).